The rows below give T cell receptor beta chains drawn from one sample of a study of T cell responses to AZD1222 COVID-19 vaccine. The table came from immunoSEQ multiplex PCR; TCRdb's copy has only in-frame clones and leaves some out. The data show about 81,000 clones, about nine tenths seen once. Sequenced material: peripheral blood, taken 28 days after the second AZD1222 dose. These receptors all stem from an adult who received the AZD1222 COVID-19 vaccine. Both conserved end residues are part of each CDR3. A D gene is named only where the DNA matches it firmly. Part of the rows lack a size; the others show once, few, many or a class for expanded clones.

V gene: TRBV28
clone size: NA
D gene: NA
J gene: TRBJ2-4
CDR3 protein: CASSFLGSAKNIQYF
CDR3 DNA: TGTGCCAGCAGTTTCCTTGGGTCGGCCAAAAACATTCAGTACTTC

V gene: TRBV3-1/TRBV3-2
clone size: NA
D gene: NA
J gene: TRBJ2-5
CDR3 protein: CASSQVEGTQYF
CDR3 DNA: TGTGCCAGCAGCCAAGTTGAGGGGACCCAGTACTTC

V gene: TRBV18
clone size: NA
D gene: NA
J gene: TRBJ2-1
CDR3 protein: CASSPFNEQFF
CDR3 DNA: TGTGCCAGCTCACCATTCAATGAGCAGTTCTTC

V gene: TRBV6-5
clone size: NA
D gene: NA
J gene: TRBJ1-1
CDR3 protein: CASSYSQQLNTEAFF
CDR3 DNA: TGTGCCAGCAGTTACTCGCAACAGCTGAACACTGAAGCTTTCTTT

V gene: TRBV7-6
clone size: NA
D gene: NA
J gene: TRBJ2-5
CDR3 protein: CASTRDVGTPPRTQYF
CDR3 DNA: TGTGCCAGCACCCGAGACGTCGGGACACCACCCCGGACCCAGTACTTC

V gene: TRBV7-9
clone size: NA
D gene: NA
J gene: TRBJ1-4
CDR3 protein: CASSLVGPTPTNEKLFF
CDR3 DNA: TGTGCCAGCAGTTTGGTAGGCCCTACTCCAACTAATGAAAAACTGTTTTTT

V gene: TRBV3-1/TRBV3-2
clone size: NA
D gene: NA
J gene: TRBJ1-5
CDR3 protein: CASSVSQGPQHF
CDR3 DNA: TGTGCCAGCAGTGTTTCCCAGGGGCCCCAGCATTTT

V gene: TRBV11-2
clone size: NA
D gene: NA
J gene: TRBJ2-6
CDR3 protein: CASRGFGANVLTF
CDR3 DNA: TGTGCCAGCAGAGGGTTTGGGGCCAACGTCCTGACTTTC

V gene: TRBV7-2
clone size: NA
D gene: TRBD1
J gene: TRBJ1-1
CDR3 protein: CASSLGWWGQKMNTEAFF
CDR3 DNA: TGTGCCAGCAGCTTAGGATGGTGGGGACAGAAAATGAACACTGAAGCTTTCTTT

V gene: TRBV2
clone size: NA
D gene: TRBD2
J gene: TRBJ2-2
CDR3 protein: CASSEVSGGVGGRELFF
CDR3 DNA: TGTGCCAGCAGTGAAGTGTCGGGGGGAGTGGGCGGCAGGGAGCTGTTTTTT

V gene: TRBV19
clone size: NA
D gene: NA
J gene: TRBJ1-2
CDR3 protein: CASSIDLTARGGYTF
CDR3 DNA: TGTGCCAGTAGTATAGATCTAACAGCAAGAGGGGGCTACACCTTC

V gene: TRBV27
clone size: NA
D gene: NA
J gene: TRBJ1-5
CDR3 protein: CASSLLGGYSNQPQHF
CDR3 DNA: TGTGCCAGCAGTTTATTGGGGGGGTATAGCAATCAGCCCCAGCATTTT

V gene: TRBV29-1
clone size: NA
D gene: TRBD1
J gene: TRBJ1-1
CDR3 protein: CSVSGGRNTEAFF
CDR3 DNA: TGCAGCGTTTCAGGGGGCCGGAACACTGAAGCTTTCTTT

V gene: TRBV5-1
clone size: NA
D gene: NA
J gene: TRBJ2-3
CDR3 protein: CASSFDLDTQYF
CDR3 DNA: TGCGCCAGCAGCTTTGACTTAGATACGCAGTATTTT

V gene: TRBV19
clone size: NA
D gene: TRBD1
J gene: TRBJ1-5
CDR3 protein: CASTNEGTVNQPQHF
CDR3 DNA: TGTGCCAGTACCAATGAAGGGACAGTCAATCAGCCCCAGCATTTT

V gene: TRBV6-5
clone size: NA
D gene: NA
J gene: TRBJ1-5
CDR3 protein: CASSYSKHHNQPQHF
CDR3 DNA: TGTGCCAGCAGTTACTCGAAACACCACAATCAGCCCCAGCATTTT

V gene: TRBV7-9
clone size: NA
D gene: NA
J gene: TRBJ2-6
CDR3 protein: CASTRQLSGANVLTF
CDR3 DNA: TGTGCCAGCACTCGACAGCTCTCTGGGGCCAACGTCCTGACTTTC

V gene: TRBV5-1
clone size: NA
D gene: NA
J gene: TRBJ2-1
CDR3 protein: CASSLGQDYNEQFF
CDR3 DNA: TGCGCCAGCAGCTTGGGACAGGATTACAATGAGCAGTTCTTC

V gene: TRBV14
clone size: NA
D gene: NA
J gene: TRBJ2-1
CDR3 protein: CASSQVRRGAGEQFF
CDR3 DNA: TGTGCCAGCAGCCAAGTTCGCCGGGGGGCCGGTGAGCAGTTCTTC

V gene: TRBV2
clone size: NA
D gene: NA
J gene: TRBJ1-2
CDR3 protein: CASSSLNYGYTF
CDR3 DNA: TGTGCCAGCAGTTCCCTAAACTATGGCTACACCTTC

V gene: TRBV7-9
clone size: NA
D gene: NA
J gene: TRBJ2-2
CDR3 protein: CASSLAGGPGELFF
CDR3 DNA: TGTGCCAGCAGCTTAGCGGGGGGTCCCGGGGAGCTGTTTTTT

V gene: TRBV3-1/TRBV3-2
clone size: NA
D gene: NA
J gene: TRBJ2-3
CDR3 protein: CASSRKGPDTQYF
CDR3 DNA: TGTGCCAGCAGCCGAAAAGGGCCAGATACGCAGTATTTT

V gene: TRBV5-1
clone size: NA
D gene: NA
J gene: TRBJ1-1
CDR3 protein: CASTRGNSFDSSTMNTEAFF
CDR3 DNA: TGCGCCAGCACTCGGGGCAATTCCTTCGACTCAAGCACGATGAACACTGAAGCTTTCTTT

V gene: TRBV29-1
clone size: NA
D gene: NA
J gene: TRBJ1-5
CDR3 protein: CSVSISTGQPQHF
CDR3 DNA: TGCAGCGTCTCAATCAGTACGGGGCAGCCCCAGCATTTT

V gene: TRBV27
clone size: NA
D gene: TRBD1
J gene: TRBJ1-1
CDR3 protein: CASRVNRDRGGNTEAFF
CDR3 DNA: TGTGCCAGCAGAGTAAACCGGGACAGGGGCGGGAACACTGAAGCTTTCTTT

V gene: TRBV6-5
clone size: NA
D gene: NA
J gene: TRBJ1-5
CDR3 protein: CAAFVGGAGNQPQHF
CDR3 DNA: TGTGCCGCCTTCGTGGGGGGGGCGGGCAATCAGCCCCAGCATTTT

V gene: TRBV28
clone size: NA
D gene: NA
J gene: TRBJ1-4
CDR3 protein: CASGRFGEKLFF
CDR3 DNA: TGTGCCAGCGGGCGTTTCGGTGAAAAACTGTTTTTT

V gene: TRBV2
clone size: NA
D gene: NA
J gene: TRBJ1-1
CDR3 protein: CASSEEQGRTEAFF
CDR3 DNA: TGTGCCAGCAGTGAAGAACAGGGTAGGACTGAAGCTTTCTTT

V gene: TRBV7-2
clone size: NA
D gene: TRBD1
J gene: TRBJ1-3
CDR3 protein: CASSLTGAGNTIYF
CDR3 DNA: TGTGCCAGCAGCTTAACAGGGGCTGGAAACACCATATATTTT

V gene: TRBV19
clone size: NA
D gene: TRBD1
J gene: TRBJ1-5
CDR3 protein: CASQPGQGRYQPQHF
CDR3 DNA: TGTGCCAGCCAACCGGGACAGGGGAGATATCAGCCCCAGCATTTT

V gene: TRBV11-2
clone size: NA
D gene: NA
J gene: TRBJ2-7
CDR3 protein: CATNFGGDHEQYF
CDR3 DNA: TGTGCCACTAATTTTGGAGGGGACCACGAGCAGTACTTC

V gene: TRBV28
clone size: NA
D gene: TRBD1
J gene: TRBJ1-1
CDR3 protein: CASRELGTGGRAFF
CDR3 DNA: TGTGCCAGCAGAGAACTCGGGACAGGGGGTAGAGCTTTCTTT

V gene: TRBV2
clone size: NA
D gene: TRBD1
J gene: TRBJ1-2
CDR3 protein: CASSEEDRGLYGYTF
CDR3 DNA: TGTGCCAGCAGTGAAGAGGACAGGGGGCTCTATGGCTACACCTTC

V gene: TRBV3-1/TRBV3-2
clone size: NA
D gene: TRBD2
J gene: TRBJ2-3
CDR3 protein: CASSQVIAGGMDTQYF
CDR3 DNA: TGTGCCAGCAGCCAAGTGATAGCGGGGGGGATGGATACGCAGTATTTT

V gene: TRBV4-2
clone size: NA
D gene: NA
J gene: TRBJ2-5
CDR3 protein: CASSQERLPGTQYF
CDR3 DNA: TGTGCCAGCAGCCAAGAACGGCTTCCGGGGACCCAGTACTTC

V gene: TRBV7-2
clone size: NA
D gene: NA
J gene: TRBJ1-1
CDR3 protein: CASSLAWGRYAEAFF
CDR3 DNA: TGTGCCAGCAGCTTAGCGTGGGGCAGGTATGCTGAAGCTTTCTTT

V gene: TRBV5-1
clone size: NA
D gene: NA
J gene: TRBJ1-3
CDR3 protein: CASSLEGNSGNTIYF
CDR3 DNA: TGCGCCAGCAGCTTGGAGGGCAACTCTGGAAACACCATATATTTT

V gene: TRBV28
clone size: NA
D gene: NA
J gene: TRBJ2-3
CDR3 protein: CASSLLRGPSTDTQYF
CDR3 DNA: TGTGCCAGCAGTTTACTGCGGGGCCCTAGCACAGATACGCAGTATTTT

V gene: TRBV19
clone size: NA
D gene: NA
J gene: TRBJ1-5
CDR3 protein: CASTPRDSNQPQHF
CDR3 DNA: TGTGCCAGTACTCCCCGGGACAGCAATCAGCCCCAGCATTTT

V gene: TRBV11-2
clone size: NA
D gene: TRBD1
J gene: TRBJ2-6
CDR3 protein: CASSLSDRLLSGANVLTF
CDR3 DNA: TGTGCCAGCAGCTTGTCGGACAGGCTGCTCTCTGGGGCCAACGTCCTGACTTTC

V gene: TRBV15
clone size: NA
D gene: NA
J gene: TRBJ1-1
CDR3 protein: CATSRGGRPEAFF
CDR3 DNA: TGTGCCACCAGCAGAGGCGGGAGGCCTGAAGCTTTCTTT

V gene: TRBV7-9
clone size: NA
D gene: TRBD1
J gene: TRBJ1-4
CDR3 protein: CASSRETGIGEKLFF
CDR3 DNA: TGTGCCAGCAGCCGGGAGACAGGGATTGGTGAAAAACTGTTTTTT

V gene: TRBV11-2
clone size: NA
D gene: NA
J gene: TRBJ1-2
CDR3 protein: CASSLVAGKYGYTF
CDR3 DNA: TGTGCCAGCAGCTTAGTAGCAGGGAAGTACGGCTACACCTTC

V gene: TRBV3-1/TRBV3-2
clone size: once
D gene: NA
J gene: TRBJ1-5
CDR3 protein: CASSQDWDSTKPQHF
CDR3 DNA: TGTGCCAGCAGCCAAGATTGGGACTCGACGAAACCCCAGCATTTT

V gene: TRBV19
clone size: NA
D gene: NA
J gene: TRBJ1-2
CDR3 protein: CASRPVDMNGYTF
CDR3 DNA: TGTGCCAGTAGACCCGTCGACATGAATGGCTACACCTTC

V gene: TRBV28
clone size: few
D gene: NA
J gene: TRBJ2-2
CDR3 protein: CASSPRGPANTGELFF
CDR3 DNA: TGTGCCAGCAGCCCCAGGGGACCCGCGAACACCGGGGAGCTGTTTTTT

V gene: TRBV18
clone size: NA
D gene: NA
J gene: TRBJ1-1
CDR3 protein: CASSSVQNTEAFF
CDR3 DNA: TGTGCCAGCTCATCCGTTCAGAACACTGAAGCTTTCTTT

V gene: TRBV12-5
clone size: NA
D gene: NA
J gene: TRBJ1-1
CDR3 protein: CASGLGLGGTEAFF
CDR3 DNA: TGTGCTAGTGGTTTGGGACTCGGGGGGACTGAAGCTTTCTTT

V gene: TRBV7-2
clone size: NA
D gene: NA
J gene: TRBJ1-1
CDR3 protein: CASSLVGLRNTEAFF
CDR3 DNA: TGTGCCAGCAGCTTAGTCGGACTGAGGAACACTGAAGCTTTCTTT

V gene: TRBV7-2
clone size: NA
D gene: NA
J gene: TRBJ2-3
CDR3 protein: CASSLATGNTDTQYF
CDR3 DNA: TGTGCCAGCAGCTTAGCAACGGGGAATACAGATACGCAGTATTTT

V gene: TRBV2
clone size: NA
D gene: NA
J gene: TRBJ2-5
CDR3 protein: CASTGGRRTAETQYF
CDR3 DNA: TGTGCCAGCACCGGGGGGCGACGGACGGCGGAGACCCAGTACTTC

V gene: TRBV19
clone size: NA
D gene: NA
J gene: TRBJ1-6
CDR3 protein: CASSLSTSNNSPLHF
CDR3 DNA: TGTGCCAGTAGTCTTTCCACCAGTAATAATTCACCCCTCCACTTT

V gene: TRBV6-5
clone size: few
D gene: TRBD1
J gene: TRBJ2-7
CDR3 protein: CASKTGFAYEQYF
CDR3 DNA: TGTGCCAGTAAGACAGGGTTCGCCTACGAGCAGTACTTC

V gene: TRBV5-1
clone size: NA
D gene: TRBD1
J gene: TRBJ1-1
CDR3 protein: CASSWTGAEAFF
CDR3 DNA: TGCGCCAGCAGCTGGACAGGGGCTGAAGCTTTCTTT